The subject of this entry is one T cell receptor beta chain. The antigen is unknown. Treatment meaning: about 20 received Ad26.COV2.S at low or high dose, single or two shots; about five received placebo; per-sample allocation not given. On day 63 after the first injection, vaccine and placebo recipients gave samples. An Ad26 vector expressing Wuhan-strain SARS-CoV-2 spike constituted the vaccine. The CDR3 is made up of 13 amino acids. Between the trimmed V and J ends, which lost 9 bases and 0 bases, there was a span of 12 bases. The V gene's germline CDR1 is SGHVS and CDR2 FQNEAQ. Profiling relied on immunoSEQ multiplex PCR, and the TCRdb table lists in-frame clones only, not all of them. The top ten clones hold 1.5% of a sample with about 680,000 clones, 89% of them seen once. The data stem from a study of Ad26.COV2.S vaccination and SARS-CoV-2 variants. Across the study: Once, or twice with 56 days between doses, Ad26.COV2.S was given intramuscularly.

Study-wide findings and caveats: Spike-specific TCR breadth was greater in vaccine than placebo recipients. In vaccinated individuals, spike-specific CD8+ and CD4+ T cell responses reportedly displayed substantial breadth.

The sequencing here drew on peripheral blood, taken in a trial of Ad26.COV2.S vaccine versus placebo. V usage is TRBV7-8 and J usage is TRBJ2-7; weak D call: TRBD1 (6 bases). The TCR originated in a person between 18 and 59 years old who received the Ad26.COV2.S COVID-19 vaccine or a placebo. CDR3 sequence reads: CASREGGSYEQYF. The CDR3 nucleotides read TGTGCCAGTAGGGAAGGGGGCTCCTACGAGCAGTACTTC. The whole variable domain, filled in from reference TRBV7-8 and TRBJ2-7, reads GAGVSQSPRYKVAKRGQDVALRCDPISGHVSLFWYQQALGQGPEFLTYFQNEAQLDKSGLPSDRFFAERPEGSVSTLKIQRTQQEDSAVYLCASREGGSYEQYFGPGTRLTVT.